This entry is about one TCR beta chain. Per the original data handling: Using reference gene primer amplification, nucleated cell counts were estimated. Clones were sequenced by immunoSEQ multiplex PCR, and TCRdb holds only the in-frame ones, with some missing. From that table come the V and J calls and clone size; the DNA was used to work out D and trimming. The sample has 70,000 or so clones; over 70% are singletons. The data are from a study of blood T cell repertoires in COVID-19. About the study: Acute and convalescent COVID-19 specimens originated in the United States, Italy and Spain. T cells, B-cell-depleted T cells, or PBMCs provided the cDNA or gDNA that served as material.

The ends were cut back, 6 bases at V and 4 bases at J, with 26 bases in the middle. Germline V lookup: CDR1 SGHTA, CDR2 FQGNSA. This CDR3 region has 18 residues. The specimen sequenced was peripheral blood. J is TRBJ2-3 and V is TRBV7-2, with D perhaps TRBD2 (6 bases). This clonotype was sampled from a man of 80 years or more with active or convalescent COVID-19. The CDR3 protein is CASRQFPLAGRGADTQYF. CDR3 nucleotides: TGTGCCAGCAGACAATTCCCCCTGGCGGGGAGAGGCGCAGATACGCAGTATTTT. Supplemented by reference TRBV7-2 and TRBJ2-3, the full variable domain reads GAGVSQSPSNKVTEKGKDVELRCDPISGHTALYWYRQSLGQGLEFLIYFQGNSAPDKSGLPSDRFSAERTGGSVSTLTIQRTQQEDSAVYLCASRQFPLAGRGADTQYFGPGTRLTVL.